These T cell receptor beta chains were read from a single sample in a study of identical twins. TCRdb reprocessed the 5' RACE reads via MiXCR and lists one record per CDR3 protein. The sample contains around 670,000 distinct CDR3 sequences, roughly 6% of which appear only once. The sequencing sample was made of naive T cells sorted from blood. The origin of the receptors is a young man in good health. Both conserved end residues are part of each CDR3. Each record gives: D gene, clone size, V gene, J gene, CDR3 protein, CDR3 DNA. A D gene is named only where the DNA matches it firmly. Some rows have no size entry. The others give once, few or many, or a class for an expanded clone.

.	many	TRBV7-2	TRBJ2-1	CASSKWDSYNEQFF	TGTGCCAGCAGCAAGTGGGACTCTTACAATGAGCAGTTCTTC
TRBD2	few	TRBV29-1	TRBJ2-3	CSVGGLAGGITDTQYF	TGCAGCGTTGGGGGACTAGCGGGAGGGATCACAGATACGCAGTATTTT
.	.	TRBV3-1	TRBJ1-4	CASSQTTPGYNEKLFF	TGTGCCAGCAGCCAAACAACTCCAGGTTATAATGAAAAACTGTTTTTT
.	few	TRBV7-9	TRBJ2-7	CASSLDIGGPQYF	TGTGCCAGCAGCTTAGATATCGGGGGACCGCAGTACTTC
TRBD1	.	TRBV24-1	TRBJ2-3	CATSDPGTGITDTQYF	TGTGCCACCAGTGACCCAGGGACAGGGATCACAGATACGCAGTATTTT
TRBD2	few	TRBV12-3/TRBV12-4	TRBJ2-1	CASSTRYSGSRSYNEQFF	TGTGCCAGCAGTACTAGATATAGCGGGAGTCGCTCCTACAATGAGCAGTTCTTC
.	many	TRBV20-1	TRBJ1-5	CSARATGSNQPQHF	TGCAGTGCTAGAGCTACGGGGAGCAATCAGCCCCAGCATTTT
.	few	TRBV12-3/TRBV12-4	TRBJ1-5	CASSFWDGGGQPQHF	TGTGCCAGCAGTTTTTGGGATGGTGGGGGTCAGCCCCAGCATTTT
TRBD2	many	TRBV27	TRBJ2-2	CASTPWEGRTGELFF	TGTGCCAGCACCCCCTGGGAGGGAAGAACCGGGGAGCTGTTTTTT
.	many	TRBV10-3	TRBJ1-5	CAISESVGVQPQHF	TGTGCCATCAGTGAGTCAGTAGGGGTACAGCCCCAGCATTTT
.	many	TRBV29-1	TRBJ1-2	CSALGGNHGYTF	TGCAGCGCGCTAGGGGGGAACCATGGCTACACCTTC
TRBD2	few	TRBV10-3	TRBJ2-3	CAISTTSGSTDTQYF	TGTGCCATCAGTACGACTAGCGGGAGCACAGATACGCAGTATTTT
.	many	TRBV12-3/TRBV12-4	TRBJ2-5	CASSPLGGQETQYF	TGTGCCAGCAGTCCTCTGGGTGGACAAGAGACCCAGTACTTC
TRBD1	many	TRBV27	TRBJ2-4	CASSPSQGLDYIQYF	TGTGCCAGCAGCCCTTCACAGGGGCTGGACTACATTCAGTACTTC
.	few	TRBV20-1	TRBJ1-1	CSIRIYTEAFF	TGCAGTATTCGCATCTACACTGAAGCTTTCTTT
TRBD2	.	TRBV3-1	TRBJ2-1	CASSQDSGTSGLNEQFF	TGTGCCAGCAGCCAAGATAGCGGGACTAGCGGGCTCAATGAGCAGTTCTTC
.	few	TRBV5-6	TRBJ2-1	CASSYSASNNEQFF	TGTGCCAGCAGCTATTCGGCAAGCAACAATGAGCAGTTCTTC
.	many	TRBV10-2	TRBJ2-1	CASSELVGNEQFF	TGCGCCAGCAGTGAGCTAGTGGGCAATGAGCAGTTCTTC
.	many	TRBV27	TRBJ2-5	CASSFYLGETQYF	TGTGCCAGCAGTTTTTATCTAGGGGAGACCCAGTACTTC
.	few	TRBV6-5	TRBJ2-4	CASGKNIQYF	TGTGCCAGCGGGAAAAACATTCAGTACTTC
TRBD1	few	TRBV11-2	TRBJ1-1	CASSLSAGGAQSPFF	TGTGCCAGCAGCTTATCCGCAGGGGGCGCGCAGTCGCCTTTCTTT
.	few	TRBV5-1	TRBJ2-3	CASRLSALRTDTQYF	TGCGCCAGCCGCCTGAGCGCCCTTCGCACAGATACGCAGTATTTT
TRBD1	.	TRBV30	TRBJ1-1	CAWMGQMNTEAFF	TGTGCCTGGATGGGACAGATGAACACTGAAGCTTTCTTT
.	many	TRBV12-3/TRBV12-4	TRBJ2-3	CASSLQTGGTDTQYF	TGTGCCAGCAGTTTACAGACGGGAGGCACAGATACGCAGTATTTT
.	few	TRBV7-3	TRBJ2-3	CASSSLGAGSTDTQYF	TGTGCCAGCAGCTCTCTAGGGGCAGGCAGCACAGATACGCAGTATTTT
TRBD2	many	TRBV25-1	TRBJ2-1	CASSEVKRDLSYNEQFF	TGTGCCAGCAGTGAGGTTAAGCGGGATCTCTCCTACAATGAGCAGTTCTTC
TRBD1	few	TRBV5-5	TRBJ1-2	CASSSTGGPINYGYTF	TGTGCCAGCAGCTCGACAGGGGGTCCGATTAACTATGGCTACACCTTC
.	.	TRBV3-1	TRBJ2-1	CASSQLGREQFF	TGTGCCAGCAGCCAACTAGGGAGGGAGCAGTTCTTC
TRBD2	.	TRBV12-3/TRBV12-4	TRBJ2-3	CASRGGRERGDTQYF	TGTGCCAGCAGGGGAGGACGGGAGCGGGGGGATACGCAGTATTTT
TRBD1	many	TRBV5-5	TRBJ2-7	CASSLQGASHEQYF	TGTGCCAGCAGCCTACAGGGGGCTTCCCACGAGCAGTACTTC
.	many	TRBV29-1	TRBJ2-5	CSVSGIGGPETQYF	TGCAGCGTATCCGGTATTGGCGGCCCGGAGACCCAGTACTTC
.	many	TRBV5-1	TRBJ1-3	CASSLDTSSGNTIYF	TGCGCCAGCAGCTTGGACACCAGCTCCGGAAACACCATATATTTT
.	many	TRBV5-1	TRBJ2-3	CASSLTAGTPIGDRPPTDTQYF	TGCGCCAGCAGCTTGACCGCCGGGACTCCCATCGGGGATAGACCCCCCACAGATACGCAGTATTTT
TRBD2	many	TRBV20-1	TRBJ2-7	CSATTSGTYEQYF	TGCAGTGCTACGACTAGCGGGACGTACGAGCAGTACTTC
TRBD2	many	TRBV12-3/TRBV12-4	TRBJ2-3	CASSFPQREGHTQYF	TGTGCCAGCAGTTTCCCCCAGCGGGAGGGCCATACGCAGTATTTT
.	many	TRBV29-1	TRBJ2-1	CSVEGGAGANEQFF	TGCAGCGTTGAAGGGGGTGCTGGAGCCAATGAGCAGTTCTTC
.	many	TRBV7-2	TRBJ1-1	CASSSRRVGAFF	TGTGCCAGCAGCTCTAGGCGGGTAGGAGCTTTCTTT
.	.	TRBV5-5	TRBJ2-3	CASSLGLFSTDTQYF	TGTGCCAGCAGCTTGGGACTATTCAGCACAGATACGCAGTATTTT
TRBD1	.	TRBV5-1	TRBJ1-1	CASSPDRGWNTEAFF	TGCGCCAGCAGCCCGGACAGGGGGTGGAACACTGAAGCTTTCTTT
TRBD2	many	TRBV5-1	TRBJ2-1	CASSLSGSGDNEQFF	TGCGCCAGCAGCTTGAGCGGGAGCGGGGACAATGAGCAGTTCTTC
.	many	TRBV7-2	TRBJ1-2	CASSPQVLNYGYTF	TGTGCCAGCAGCCCTCAGGTGCTAAACTATGGCTACACCTTC
TRBD1	many	TRBV6-4	TRBJ1-4	CARKKDRALLNLNEKLFF	TGTGCCAGAAAAAAGGACAGGGCCCTCCTAAACCTGAATGAAAAACTGTTTTTT
.	few	TRBV7-8	TRBJ2-7	CASSSFKTDTYEQYF	TGTGCCAGCAGCTCCTTCAAGACAGACACCTACGAGCAGTACTTC
TRBD1	.	TRBV7-8	TRBJ1-4	CASSLVRTGSEKLFF	TGTGCCAGCAGCTTAGTAAGGACAGGGAGTGAAAAACTGTTTTTT
.	many	TRBV7-6	TRBJ1-4	CASSRDTGYNNEKLFF	TGTGCCAGCAGCCGTGACACAGGGTATAATAATGAAAAACTGTTTTTT
.	many	TRBV20-1	TRBJ1-5	CSASSGSNQPQHF	TGCAGTGCTAGTTCAGGGAGCAATCAGCCCCAGCATTTT
TRBD1	few	TRBV28	TRBJ1-5	CASSSRTGFGNQPQHF	TGTGCCAGCAGTTCGAGGACAGGGTTTGGCAATCAGCCCCAGCATTTT
.	many	TRBV20-1	TRBJ2-2	CSARMHTGTNTGELFF	TGCAGTGCTAGAATGCATACCGGGACAAACACCGGGGAGCTGTTTTTT
.	.	TRBV10-3	TRBJ2-7	CAISESVLGGYEQYF	TGTGCCATCAGTGAGTCCGTCCTCGGGGGCTACGAGCAGTACTTC
.	.	TRBV7-2	TRBJ2-3	CASSETSNTQYF	TGTGCCAGCAGCGAAACTTCAAATACGCAGTATTTT
TRBD1	few	TRBV5-1	TRBJ2-1	CASSREGTGGYNEQFF	TGCGCCAGCAGCCGGGAAGGGACAGGGGGCTACAATGAGCAGTTCTTC
TRBD2	.	TRBV6-1	TRBJ2-1	CASTLGLAGVSEQFF	TGTGCCAGCACCTTGGGACTAGCGGGAGTTTCTGAGCAGTTCTTC
.	.	TRBV7-6	TRBJ2-7	CASSSPLGSYEQYF	TGTGCCAGCAGCTCCCCCCTGGGTTCCTACGAGCAGTACTTC
.	once	TRBV11-3	TRBJ1-3	CASSLASRSSGNTIYF	TGTGCCAGCAGCTTAGCCTCAAGAAGCTCTGGAAACACCATATATTTT
TRBD2	.	TRBV15	TRBJ2-1	CATSSRLAEGGYNEQFF	TGTGCCACCAGCAGTAGACTAGCGGAGGGGGGATACAATGAGCAGTTCTTC
.	few	TRBV4-3	TRBJ1-4	CASSQGSVNEKLFF	TGCGCCAGCAGCCAAGGATCAGTTAATGAAAAACTGTTTTTT